The rows below give T cell receptor beta chains drawn from one sample of a study of shared clonotypes between healthy human individuals. Only in-frame clones appear in the TCRdb table, and some are missing; sequencing was by immunoSEQ multiplex PCR. The sample gives around 2.1 million clones, about 93% of which show up once; 1.7% is in the top ten. The sample taken for sequencing was naive CD8+ T cells from PBMCs. The receptors were gathered from a young man in good health. Some clones in this sample may be carry-over from other donors' samples. Both conserved end residues are trimmed from each CDR3.

v_call	j_call	cdr3_aa
TRBV19	TRBJ2-5	ASSKRQGSMAQY
TRBV6-5	TRBJ1-4	ASSYSSTGNEKLF
TRBV4-1	TRBJ2-7	ASSQDRQGREQY
TRBV27	TRBJ2-3	ASGDTGRPSTDTQY
TRBV5-1	TRBJ2-1	ASSLGVPNEQF
TRBV19	TRBJ2-3	ASSIGAADTQY
TRBV9	TRBJ2-1	ASSVARHNEQF
TRBV2	TRBJ2-7	ASRPAMDRDTPKQY
TRBV7-9	TRBJ2-3	ASNPAAGGADTQY
TRBV27	TRBJ2-5	ASSLLASGGEETQY
TRBV6-4	TRBJ2-3	ASSDGRGPTDTQY
TRBV14	TRBJ2-7	ASSQENGLEQY